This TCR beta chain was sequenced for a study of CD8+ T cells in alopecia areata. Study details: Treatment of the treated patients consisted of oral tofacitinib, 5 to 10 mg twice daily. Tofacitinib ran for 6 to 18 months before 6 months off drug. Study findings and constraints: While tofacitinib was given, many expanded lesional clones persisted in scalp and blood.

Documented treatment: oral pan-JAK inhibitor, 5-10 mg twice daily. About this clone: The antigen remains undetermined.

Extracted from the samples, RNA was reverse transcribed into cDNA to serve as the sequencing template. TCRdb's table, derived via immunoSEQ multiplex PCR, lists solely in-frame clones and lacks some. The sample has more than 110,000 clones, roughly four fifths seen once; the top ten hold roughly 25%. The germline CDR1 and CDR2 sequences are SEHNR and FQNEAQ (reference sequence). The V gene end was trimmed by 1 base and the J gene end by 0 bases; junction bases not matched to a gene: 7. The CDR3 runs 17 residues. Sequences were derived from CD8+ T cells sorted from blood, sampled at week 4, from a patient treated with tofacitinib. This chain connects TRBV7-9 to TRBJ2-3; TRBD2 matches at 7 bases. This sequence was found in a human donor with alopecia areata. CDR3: CASSLGFPAGSTDTQYF. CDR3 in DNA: TGTGCCAGCAGCTTAGGATTCCCAGCGGGGAGCACAGATACGCAGTATTTT.